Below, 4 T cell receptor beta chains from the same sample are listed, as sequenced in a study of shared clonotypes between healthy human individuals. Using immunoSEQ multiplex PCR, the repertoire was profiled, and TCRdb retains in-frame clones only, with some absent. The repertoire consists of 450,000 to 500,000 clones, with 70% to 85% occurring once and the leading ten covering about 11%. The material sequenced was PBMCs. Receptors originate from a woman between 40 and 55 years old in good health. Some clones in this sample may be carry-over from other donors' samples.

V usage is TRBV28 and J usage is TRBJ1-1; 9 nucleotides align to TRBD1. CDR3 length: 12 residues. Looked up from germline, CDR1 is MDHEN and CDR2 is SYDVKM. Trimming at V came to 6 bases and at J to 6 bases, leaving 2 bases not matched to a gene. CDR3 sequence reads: CASRDRGAEAFF. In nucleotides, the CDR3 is TGTGCCAGCAGGGACAGGGGAGCTGAAGCTTTCTTT.

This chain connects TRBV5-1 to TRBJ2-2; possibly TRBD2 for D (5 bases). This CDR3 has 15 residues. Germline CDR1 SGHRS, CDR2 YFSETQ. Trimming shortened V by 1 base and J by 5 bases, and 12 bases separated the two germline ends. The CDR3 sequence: CASSLSSRGTGELFF. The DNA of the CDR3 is TGCGCCAGCAGCTTGTCTAGCCGAGGGACCGGGGAGCTGTTTTTT.

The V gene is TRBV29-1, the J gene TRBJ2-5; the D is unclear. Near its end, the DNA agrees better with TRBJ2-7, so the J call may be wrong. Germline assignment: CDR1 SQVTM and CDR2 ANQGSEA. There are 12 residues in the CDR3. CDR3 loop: CSVDPGTYEQYF. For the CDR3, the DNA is TGCAGCGTTGATCCAGGAACCTACGAGCAGTACTTC.

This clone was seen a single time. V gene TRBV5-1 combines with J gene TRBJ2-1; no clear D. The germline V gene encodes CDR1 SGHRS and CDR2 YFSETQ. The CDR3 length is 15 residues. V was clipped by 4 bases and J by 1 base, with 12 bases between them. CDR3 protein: CASSLLSPSYNEQFF. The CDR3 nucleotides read TGCGCCAGCAGCCTCCTGAGCCCTTCCTACAATGAGCAGTTCTTC.